This paragraph reports one T cell receptor beta chain. This entry is derived from a study of blood T cell repertoires in COVID-19. Across the whole study: Whether acute or convalescent, the COVID-19 samples came from the United States, Italy and Spain. The analysed material was cDNA or gDNA that came from T cells, B-cell-depleted T cells, or PBMCs.

As originally analysed: Researchers report that nucleated cell counts were estimated from reference gene primer amplification. Repertoires were generated with immunoSEQ multiplex PCR, while TCRdb's copy carries only in-frame clones and drops some. Clone size and the V and J calls come from that table; the DNA yielded D and trimming. Of about 140,000 clones in the sample, 87% were seen once. V shed 4 bases and J shed 1 base, with 10 bases lying between them. Germline V gives CDR1 LNHDA, CDR2 SQIVND (reference sequence). The CDR3 has 14 residues. The sequenced sample consisted of peripheral blood. The chain carries TRBV19 and TRBJ1-1, with D tentatively TRBD1 (5 bases). This TCR came from a woman in her fifties or sixties with acute or convalescent COVID-19. This chain's CDR3 is CASSTPTENTEAFF. As DNA, the CDR3 is TGTGCCAGTAGTACCCCGACAGAGAACACTGAAGCTTTCTTT. Drawing the rest from reference TRBV19 and TRBJ1-1, the complete variable domain is DGGITQSPKYLFRKEGQNVTLSCEQNLNHDAMYWYRQDPGQGLRLIYYSQIVNDFQKGDIAEGYSVSREKKESFPLTVTSAQKNPTAFYLCASSTPTENTEAFFGQGTRLTVV.